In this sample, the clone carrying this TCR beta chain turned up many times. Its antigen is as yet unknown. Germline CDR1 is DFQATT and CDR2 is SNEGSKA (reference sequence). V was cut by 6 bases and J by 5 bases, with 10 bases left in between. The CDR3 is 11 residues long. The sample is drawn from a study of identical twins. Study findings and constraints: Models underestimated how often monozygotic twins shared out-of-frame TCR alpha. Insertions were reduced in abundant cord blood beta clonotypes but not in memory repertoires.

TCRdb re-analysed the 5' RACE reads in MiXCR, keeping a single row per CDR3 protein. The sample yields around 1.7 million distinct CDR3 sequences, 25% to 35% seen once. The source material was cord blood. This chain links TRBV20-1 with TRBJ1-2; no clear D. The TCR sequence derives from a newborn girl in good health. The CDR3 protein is CSARRRYGYTF. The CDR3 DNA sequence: TGCAGTGCGAGAAGGCGGTATGGCTACACCTTC.